These T cell receptor beta chains were read from a single sample in a study of tumor and adjacent non-tumor tissue in lung cancer. Each CDR3 protein gets one entry after TCRdb re-called the multiplex PCR reads with MiXCR. The data contain 90,000 or so distinct CDR3 sequences, roughly 62% of them seen just once; the ten biggest clones take up 15%. Sequenced: lung tumor tissue. The receptor source for this set is a man aged 65-85 years with non-small cell lung cancer. Both conserved end residues are part of each CDR3. The D gene is left open where the match is weak.

V	J	D	CDR3
TRBV10-3	TRBJ1-4	TRBD1	CTIRDREDEELFF
TRBV5-1	TRBJ2-5	NA	CASSFGESGETQYF
TRBV6-5	TRBJ1-2	TRBD1	CASSLTGEVGYTF
TRBV5-1	TRBJ2-5	NA	CASSDTKGVQETQYF
TRBV30	TRBJ2-7	NA	CAWSDPTVSYEQYF
TRBV14	TRBJ2-3	NA	CVSSLGSADTQYF
TRBV4-1	TRBJ2-7	TRBD1	CASSQDPRGRAGPQYF
TRBV5-6	TRBJ2-7	NA	CASSLLGRSTGEHYF
TRBV28	TRBJ2-7	NA	CASSLAAGGSYEQYF
TRBV20-1	TRBJ2-7	NA	CTWWGQQSSYEQYF
TRBV7-9	TRBJ2-3	NA	CASSLGQNTQYF
TRBV20-1	TRBJ2-1	NA	CSVSFGTGASRIYNEQLF
TRBV11-2	TRBJ1-1	NA	CASRYTGLTEASF
TRBV4-1	TRBJ1-2	NA	CASSQGGRRANHGYTF
TRBV4-2	TRBJ2-1	NA	CISSQDRVRDEQFF
TRBV30	TRBJ1-1	NA	CAWSPGPWFF
TRBV11-3	TRBJ1-6	NA	CASSLDGNNSPLHF
TRBV28	TRBJ2-1	NA	CVSGFAASYNEQFF
TRBV9	TRBJ2-7	NA	CASSVEARAYEQYF
TRBV7-3	TRBJ2-1	TRBD1	CASKPQGRGNEQFF
TRBV4-2	TRBJ1-3	NA	CASGRRRGDGNSIYF
TRBV12-3/TRBV12-4	TRBJ1-5	NA	CPSSQQGNQPQHF
TRBV5-1	TRBJ2-2	NA	CASSLGGRNTGELFF
TRBV2	TRBJ2-7	NA	CASSMRQGNDEQYF
TRBV5-8	TRBJ1-2	NA	CASSVEGYGYTF
TRBV5-6	TRBJ2-2	NA	CASSFFRSNTGELFF
TRBV28	TRBJ1-2	TRBD1	CVSSLDRGHRYGYTF
TRBV7-9	TRBJ2-1	NA	CASSLTLDISF
TRBV6-5	TRBJ2-4	NA	CATRDWGKVESKNIQYF
TRBV11-2	TRBJ2-7	NA	CASSLWGYEHYF
TRBV6-6	TRBJ2-1	TRBD2	CASWDGTSGRSREQFF
TRBV6-1	TRBJ2-7	NA	CVSSDPAKQYF
TRBV11-2	TRBJ2-5	NA	CASNLRPGSQETQYF